The T cell receptor beta chain described here comes from a study of OX40 agonist ivuxolimab in advanced cancers. For the study in its entirety: Ivuxolimab was an agonistic, fully human IgG2 monoclonal antibody directed against OX40 (CD134), a costimulatory receptor. Intravenous ivuxolimab was administered to patients every 2 weeks at six dose levels: 0.01, 0.1, 0.3, 1.5, 3 and 10 mg/kg. Of the roughly 51 patients in dose escalation, some 19 had hepatocellular carcinoma, about 15 had melanoma, 9 had renal cell carcinoma and 9 had head and neck cancer. The dose-escalation cohort was almost 85% male with a mean age of approximately 60 years, ranging from roughly 20 to 85. Prior anti-PD-1, anti-PD-L1 or anti-CTLA-4 therapy was permitted, and checkpoint inhibitors had been received by 30% to 40% of dose-escalation patients. Partial responses were achieved by three dose-escalation patients, of whom one had hepatocellular carcinoma and two had cutaneous melanoma. Peripheral TCRbeta sequencing was intended to test whether TCR sequence diversity was altered and clonal T-cell expansion was caused by ivuxolimab. The monotherapy dose-escalation portion (N of about 49 patients) of the phase I ivuxolimab trial is reported in the paper.

Genomic DNA was isolated from the sorted cells so that the TCRbeta CDR3 region could be sequenced. The immunoSEQ Assay was used to sequence the TCRbeta CDR3 regions. In TCRdb, the immuneACCESS table is reduced to in-frame sequences with V and J assigned. These tables do not hold every clone; where another copy was compared, an unresolved V gene accounts for under half, and the others remain unexplained. This sample gives roughly 43,000 clones in total; 86% of them show up just once. Jointly, the top ten make up 35% of the sample. The trial excluded patients who had a history of autoimmune disease or were on systemic immunosuppression. Peripheral blood for TCR sequencing was collected from all dose cohorts at baseline, on cycle 4 day 1, and on cycle 7 day 1. The samples were taken from a phase I, first-in-human, multicenter, open-label dose-escalation trial of ivuxolimab. The trial enrolled adults with locally advanced or metastatic head and neck squamous cell, hepatocellular, melanoma or renal cell carcinoma. CD4+ and CD8+ T cells were sorted separately from peripheral blood before TCR sequencing.

At the junction V is shortened by 1 base and J by 2 bases, with 5 bases in between. The germline V gene supplies CDR1 SGHAT and CDR2 FQNNGV. From the cysteine up to the phenylalanine, the CDR3 has a length of 14 residues. Only the CDR3 part of the read is kept: 42 bases, read in frame from the first base. What the study reported, not specific to this receptor: At doses from 0.1 to 3.0 mg/kg, clonal expansion was seen in both CD4+ and CD8+ blood T cells between baseline and week 6. Which antigens the clonally expanded peripheral T cells were specific for was not determined. Low levels of normalized T-cell clonal expansion were also shown by some nonresponding patients. Partial responders in the 0.1-3.0 mg/kg groups had among the lowest normalized peripheral clonal expansion, especially among CD8+ T cells. After ivuxolimab, expanded clones were on average more numerous among CD8+ T cells than among CD4+ T cells.

This clone was seen a single time. Its antigen remains unidentified. No per-base quality is available; no much larger clone lies one base away. The sequencing used CD4+ or CD8+ T cells sorted from blood, collected in a trial of the OX40 agonist ivuxolimab. The rearranged chain carries TRBV11-2 and TRBJ1-4; the D gene is perhaps TRBD1, from 5 matching bases. The receptor's source is an adult with an advanced solid tumor such as melanoma, head and neck, liver or kidney cancer. The CDR3 is CASSLGGTNEKLFF. The nucleotide sequence is TGTGCCAGCAGCTTAGGGGGGACTAATGAAAAACTGTTTTTT.